The clone carrying this T cell receptor (beta chain) was counted a few times. The data originate from a study of early T cells in non-severe SARS-CoV-2 infection. Study summary: Whole-blood bulk RNA, unsorted, was sequenced, and chains were unpaired.

Unique molecular identifiers were affixed to single, distinct cDNA molecules. TCRdb passed the 5' RACE reads through MiXCR, listing each CDR3 protein once. The data show around 84,000 distinct CDR3 sequences, over 9.5% seen once. The clonotype originates from an adult who was a healthcare worker with PCR-confirmed SARS-CoV-2 infection or an uninfected control (not recorded which). This specimen was whole blood, taken at baseline.

DNA for the CDR3: TGCGCCAGCCGACAGGGCAGCTCTGGGGCCAACGTCCTGACTTTC. This encodes CASRQGSSGANVLTF. The genes are TRBV10-2 and TRBJ2-6; TRBD1 agrees at 7 bases. The V gene's germline CDR1 is WSHSY and CDR2 SAAADI. The CDR3 sequence is 15 residues long. The V gene end was trimmed by 8 bases and the J gene end by 0 bases; junction bases not matched to a gene: 4.